Listed below are T cell receptor beta chains from one sample, sequenced in a study of OX40 agonist ivuxolimab in advanced cancers. The table came from immunoSEQ multiplex PCR; TCRdb's copy has only in-frame clones and leaves some out. The table shows 81,000 or so clones, with around 89% occurring only once. Sequencing was performed on CD4+ or CD8+ T cells sorted from blood, taken in a trial of the OX40 agonist ivuxolimab. The receptors shown here come from an adult with an advanced solid tumor such as melanoma, head and neck, liver or kidney cancer. The CDR3 runs from the conserved cysteine through the conserved F or W. Each record gives: CDR3 protein, CDR3 DNA, V gene, CDR3 length, clone size, J gene, D gene. A D gene is named only where the DNA matches it firmly. Not every row has a clone size; where given, it reads once, few, many or a size class.

cdr3_aa: CASSDPKDRVKLGTEAFF; cdr3_nt: TGTGCCAGCAGTGATCCCAAGGACAGGGTTAAACTGGGTACTGAAGCTTTCTTT; v_call: TRBV6-1; cdr3_length: 18; clone_size: once; j_call: TRBJ1-1; d_call: TRBD1
cdr3_aa: CASSLDRLGHYEQYF; cdr3_nt: TGCGCCAGCAGCTTGGATCGGCTAGGGCACTACGAGCAGTACTTC; v_call: TRBV5-1; cdr3_length: 15; clone_size: NA; j_call: TRBJ2-7; d_call: NA
cdr3_aa: CSVERSGQGNYGYTF; cdr3_nt: TGCAGCGTTGAAAGATCGGGGCAGGGAAACTATGGCTACACCTTC; v_call: TRBV29-1; cdr3_length: 15; clone_size: few; j_call: TRBJ1-2; d_call: NA
cdr3_aa: CASSFTGVGRVNYGYTF; cdr3_nt: TGTGCCAGCAGTTTTACTGGGGTAGGGCGGGTTAACTATGGCTACACCTTC; v_call: TRBV27; cdr3_length: 17; clone_size: NA; j_call: TRBJ1-2; d_call: NA
cdr3_aa: CASSPTGTTGELFF; cdr3_nt: TGTGCCAGCTCACCCACGGGAACCACCGGGGAGCTGTTTTTT; v_call: TRBV18; cdr3_length: 14; clone_size: NA; j_call: TRBJ2-2; d_call: NA
cdr3_aa: CASSWGTGGEETQYF; cdr3_nt: TGTGCCAGCAGCTGGGGGACAGGGGGTGAGGAGACCCAGTACTTC; v_call: TRBV5-5; cdr3_length: 15; clone_size: NA; j_call: TRBJ2-5; d_call: TRBD1
cdr3_aa: CASSLSRIGNTIYF; cdr3_nt: TGTGCCAGCAGCTTATCACGGATCGGAAACACCATATATTTT; v_call: TRBV11-1; cdr3_length: 14; clone_size: NA; j_call: TRBJ1-3; d_call: NA
cdr3_aa: CASSRYGSNYGYTF; cdr3_nt: TGTGCCAGCAGCCGATATGGCAGTAACTATGGCTACACCTTC; v_call: TRBV25-1; cdr3_length: 14; clone_size: NA; j_call: TRBJ1-2; d_call: NA
cdr3_aa: CASSPNELSYEQYF; cdr3_nt: TGTGCCAGTAGTCCCAATGAGCTCTCCTACGAGCAGTACTTC; v_call: TRBV19; cdr3_length: 14; clone_size: NA; j_call: TRBJ2-7; d_call: NA
cdr3_aa: CASSAAGQGATSGNTIYF; cdr3_nt: TGTGCCAGCAGCGCCGCGGGACAGGGGGCCACCTCTGGAAACACCATATATTTT; v_call: TRBV5-6; cdr3_length: 18; clone_size: NA; j_call: TRBJ1-3; d_call: TRBD1
cdr3_aa: CAILPPRVTEAFF; cdr3_nt: TGTGCCATCCTGCCCCCGAGGGTCACTGAAGCTTTCTTT; v_call: TRBV28; cdr3_length: 13; clone_size: NA; j_call: TRBJ1-1; d_call: NA
cdr3_aa: CASSLLPGGETQYF; cdr3_nt: TGTGCCAGCAGCTTATTACCCGGGGGAGAGACCCAGTACTTC; v_call: TRBV5-5; cdr3_length: 14; clone_size: NA; j_call: TRBJ2-5; d_call: NA
cdr3_aa: CASSSTGDGTGELFF; cdr3_nt: TGTGCCAGCTCATCAACAGGGGATGGAACCGGGGAGCTGTTTTTT; v_call: TRBV18; cdr3_length: 15; clone_size: NA; j_call: TRBJ2-2; d_call: TRBD1
cdr3_aa: CASSLGDGPYEQYF; cdr3_nt: TGTGCCAGCAGCCTCGGGGACGGGCCCTACGAGCAGTACTTC; v_call: TRBV5-8; cdr3_length: 14; clone_size: NA; j_call: TRBJ2-7; d_call: NA
cdr3_aa: CASIENTEAFF; cdr3_nt: TGTGCCAGCATAGAAAACACTGAAGCTTTCTTT; v_call: TRBV28; cdr3_length: 11; clone_size: NA; j_call: TRBJ1-1; d_call: NA